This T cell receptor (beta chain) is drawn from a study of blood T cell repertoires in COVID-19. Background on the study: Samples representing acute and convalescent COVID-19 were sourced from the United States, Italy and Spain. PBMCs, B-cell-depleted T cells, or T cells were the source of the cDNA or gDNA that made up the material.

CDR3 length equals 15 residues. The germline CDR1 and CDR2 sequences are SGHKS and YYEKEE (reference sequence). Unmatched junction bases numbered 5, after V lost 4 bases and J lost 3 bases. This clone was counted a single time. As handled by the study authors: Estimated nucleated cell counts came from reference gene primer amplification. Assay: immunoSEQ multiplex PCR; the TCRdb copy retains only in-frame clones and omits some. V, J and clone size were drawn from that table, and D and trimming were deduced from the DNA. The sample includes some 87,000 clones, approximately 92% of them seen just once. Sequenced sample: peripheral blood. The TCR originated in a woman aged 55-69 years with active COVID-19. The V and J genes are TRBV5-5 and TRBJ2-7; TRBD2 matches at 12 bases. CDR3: CASSPMTSGSYEQYF. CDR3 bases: TGTGCCAGCAGCCCGATGACTAGCGGGAGCTACGAGCAGTACTTC. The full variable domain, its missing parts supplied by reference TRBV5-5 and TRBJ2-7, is DAGVTQSPTHLIKTRGQQVTLRCSPISGHKSVSWYQQVLGQGPQFIFQYYEKEERGRGNFPDRFSARQFPNYSSELNVNALLLGDSALYLCASSPMTSGSYEQYFGPGTRLTVT.